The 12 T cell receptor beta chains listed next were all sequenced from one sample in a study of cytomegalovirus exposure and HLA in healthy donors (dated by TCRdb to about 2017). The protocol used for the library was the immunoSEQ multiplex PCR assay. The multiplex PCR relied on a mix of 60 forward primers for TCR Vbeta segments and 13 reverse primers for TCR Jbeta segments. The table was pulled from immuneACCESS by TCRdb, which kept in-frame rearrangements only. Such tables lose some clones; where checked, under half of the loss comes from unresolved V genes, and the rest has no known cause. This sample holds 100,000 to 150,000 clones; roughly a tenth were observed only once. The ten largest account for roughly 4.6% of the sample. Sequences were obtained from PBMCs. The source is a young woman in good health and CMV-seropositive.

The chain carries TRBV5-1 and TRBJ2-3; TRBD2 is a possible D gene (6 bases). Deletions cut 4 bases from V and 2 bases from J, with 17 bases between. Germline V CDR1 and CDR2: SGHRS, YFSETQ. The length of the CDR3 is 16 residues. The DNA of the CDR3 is TGCGCCAGCAGCGAAACGGGACTGGGGGACACAGATACGCAGTATTTT. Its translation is CASSETGLGDTDTQYF.

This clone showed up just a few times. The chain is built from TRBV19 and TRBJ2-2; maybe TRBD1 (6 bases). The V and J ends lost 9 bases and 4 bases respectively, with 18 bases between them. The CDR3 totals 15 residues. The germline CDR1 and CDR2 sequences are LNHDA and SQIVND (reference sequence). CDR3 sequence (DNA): TGTGCCAGCTTAACTCCGGGACACACCACCGGGGAGCTGTTTTTT. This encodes CASLTPGHTTGELFF.

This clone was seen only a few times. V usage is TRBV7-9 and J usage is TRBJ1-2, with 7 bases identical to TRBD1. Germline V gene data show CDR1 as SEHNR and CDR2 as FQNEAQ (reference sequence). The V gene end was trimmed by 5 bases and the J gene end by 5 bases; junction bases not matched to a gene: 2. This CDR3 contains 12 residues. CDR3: CASSPTGYGYTF. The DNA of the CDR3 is TGTGCCAGCAGCCCGACAGGGTATGGCTACACCTTC.

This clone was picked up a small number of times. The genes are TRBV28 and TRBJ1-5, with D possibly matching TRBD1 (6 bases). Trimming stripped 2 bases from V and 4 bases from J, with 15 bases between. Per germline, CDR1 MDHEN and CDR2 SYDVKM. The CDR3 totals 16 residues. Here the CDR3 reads CASSLPGDSWNQPQHF. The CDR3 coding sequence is TGTGCCAGCAGTTTACCAGGGGATTCTTGGAATCAGCCCCAGCATTTT.

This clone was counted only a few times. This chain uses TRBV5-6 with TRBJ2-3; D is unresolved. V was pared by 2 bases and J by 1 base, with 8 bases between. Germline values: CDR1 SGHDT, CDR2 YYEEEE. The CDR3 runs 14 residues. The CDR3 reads CASSLGDRTDTQYF. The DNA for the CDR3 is TGTGCCAGCAGCTTAGGAGATCGCACAGATACGCAGTATTTT.

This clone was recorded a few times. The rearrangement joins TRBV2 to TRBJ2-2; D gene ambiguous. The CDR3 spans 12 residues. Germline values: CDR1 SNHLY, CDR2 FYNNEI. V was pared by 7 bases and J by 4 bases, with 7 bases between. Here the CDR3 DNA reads TGTGCCAGCAATACTTTCACCGGGGAGCTGTTTTTT. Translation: CASNTFTGELFF. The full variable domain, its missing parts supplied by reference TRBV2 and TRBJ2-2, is EPEVTQTPSHQVTQMGQEVILRCVPISNHLYFYWYRQILGQKVEFLVSFYNNEISEKSEIFDDQFSVERPDGSNFTLKIRSTKLEDSAMYFCASNTFTGELFFGEGSRLTVL.

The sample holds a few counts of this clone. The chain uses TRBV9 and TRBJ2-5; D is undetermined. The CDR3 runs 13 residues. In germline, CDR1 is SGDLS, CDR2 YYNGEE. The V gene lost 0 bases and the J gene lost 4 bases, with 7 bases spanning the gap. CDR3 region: CASSVADIETQYF. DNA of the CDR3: TGTGCCAGCAGCGTAGCCGACATAGAGACCCAGTACTTC.

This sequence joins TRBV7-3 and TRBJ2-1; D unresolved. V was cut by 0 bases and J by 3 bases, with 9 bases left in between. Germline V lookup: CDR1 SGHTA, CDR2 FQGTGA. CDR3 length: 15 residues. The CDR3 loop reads CASSLTGVGYNEQFF. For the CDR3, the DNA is TGTGCCAGCAGCTTAACCGGAGTGGGCTACAATGAGCAGTTCTTC. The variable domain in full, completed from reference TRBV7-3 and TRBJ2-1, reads GAGVSQTPSNKVTEKGKYVELRCDPISGHTALYWYRQSLGQGPEFLIYFQGTGAADDSGLPNDRFFAVRPEGSVSTLKIQRTERGDSAVYLCASSLTGVGYNEQFFGPGTRLTVL.

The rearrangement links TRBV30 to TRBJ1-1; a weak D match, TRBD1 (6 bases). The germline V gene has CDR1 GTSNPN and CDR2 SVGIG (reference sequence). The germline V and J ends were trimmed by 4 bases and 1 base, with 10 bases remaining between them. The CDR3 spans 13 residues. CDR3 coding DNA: TGTGCCTGGACGGGACAACCGAACACTGAAGCTTTCTTT. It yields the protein CAWTGQPNTEAFF. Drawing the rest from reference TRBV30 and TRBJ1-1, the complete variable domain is SQTIHQWPATLVQPVGSPLSLECTVEGTSNPNLYWYRQAAGRGLQLLFYSVGIGQISSEVPQNLSASRPQDRQFILSSKKLLLSDSGFYLCAWTGQPNTEAFFGQGTRLTVV.

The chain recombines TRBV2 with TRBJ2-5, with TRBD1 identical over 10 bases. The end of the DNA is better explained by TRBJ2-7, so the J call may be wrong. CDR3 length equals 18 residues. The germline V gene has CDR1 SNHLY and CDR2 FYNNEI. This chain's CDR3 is CASTQLSTLGQGRDEQYF. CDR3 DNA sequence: TGTGCCAGCACCCAACTGTCCACATTGGGACAGGGGCGGGACGAGCAGTACTTC.

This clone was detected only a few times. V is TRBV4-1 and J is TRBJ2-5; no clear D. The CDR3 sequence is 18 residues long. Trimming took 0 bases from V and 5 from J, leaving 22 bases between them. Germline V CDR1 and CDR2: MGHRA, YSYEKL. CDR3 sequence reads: CASSQDGFGASRLETQYF. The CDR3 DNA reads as TGCGCCAGCAGCCAAGATGGATTTGGAGCCTCTAGGCTGGAGACCCAGTACTTC.

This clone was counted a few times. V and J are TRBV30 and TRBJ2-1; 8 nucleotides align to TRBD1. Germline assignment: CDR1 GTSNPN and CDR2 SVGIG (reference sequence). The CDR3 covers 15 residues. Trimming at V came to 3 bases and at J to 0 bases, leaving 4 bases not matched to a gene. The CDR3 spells CAWRDRVSSYNEQFF. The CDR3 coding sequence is TGTGCCTGGAGGGACAGGGTTAGCTCCTACAATGAGCAGTTCTTC. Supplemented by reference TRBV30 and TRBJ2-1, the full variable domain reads SQTIHQWPATLVQPVGSPLSLECTVEGTSNPNLYWYRQAAGRGLQLLFYSVGIGQISSEVPQNLSASRPQDRQFILSSKKLLLSDSGFYLCAWRDRVSSYNEQFFGPGTRLTVL.